These T cell receptor beta chains were read from a single sample in a study of T cells in Graves' hyperthyroidism and ophthalmopathy. TCRdb fed the multiplex PCR reads into MiXCR, producing one record per CDR3 protein. Of around 690,000 distinct CDR3 sequences in the sample, 15% to 20% were seen once. Specimen: blood. These TCRs come from a man aged 45-60 years with Graves' hyperthyroidism. Each CDR3 is given with its conserved first and last residue. D genes are given only for firm matches. Not every row has a clone size; where given, it reads once, few, many or a size class.

j_call d_call clone_size v_call cdr3_nt cdr3_aa
TRBJ1-2 NA NA TRBV30 TGTGCCTGGAGTGTAAAAGGGGACACTCGGAACTATGGCTACACCTTC CAWSVKGDTRNYGYTF
TRBJ1-1 NA many TRBV12-3/TRBV12-4 TGTGCCAGCAGTTTAGAGCGCCGGCTGAACACTGAAGCTTTCTTT CASSLERRLNTEAFF
TRBJ2-5 NA many TRBV12-3/TRBV12-4 TGTGCCAGCAGTTTATGGGGCCAAGAGACCCAGTACTTC CASSLWGQETQYF
TRBJ2-7 TRBD2 few TRBV29-1 TGCAGCATCTCTAGCGGGAGCTTCAACGAGCAGTACTTC CSISSGSFNEQYF
TRBJ2-1 TRBD2 NA TRBV7-2 TGTGCCAGCAGCCCGGGACTAGCGGGAGGGTGGGGGCAGTTCTTC CASSPGLAGGWGQFF
TRBJ1-3 NA few TRBV6-1 TGTGCCAGCATGTTTGGGAGGCCAAGATCTGGAAACACCATATATTTT CASMFGRPRSGNTIYF
TRBJ2-1 NA NA TRBV10-2 TGCGCCGTAAACAATGAGCAGTTCTTC CAVNNEQFF
TRBJ2-3 TRBD1 NA TRBV9 TGTGCCAGCAGCGTAGTGGACAGGGGTTTGACAGATACGCAGTATTTT CASSVVDRGLTDTQYF
TRBJ1-1 NA many TRBV5-1 TGCGCCAGCAGCCCGACCCGGGATATGAACACTGAAGCTTTCTTT CASSPTRDMNTEAFF
TRBJ1-5 NA many TRBV7-2 TGTGCCAGCAGCACAAGCAGGGTGAAGGGCAATCAGCCCCAGCATTTT CASSTSRVKGNQPQHF
TRBJ1-1 TRBD1 NA TRBV27 TGTGCCAGCAGTTTCGGGACAGGGGCGTTCACTGAAGCTTTCTTT CASSFGTGAFTEAFF
TRBJ1-2 NA NA TRBV29-1 TGCAGCTACAAAACAGGGAACAGCGGCTACACCTTC CSYKTGNSGYTF
TRBJ2-5 TRBD1 NA TRBV7-9 TGTGCCAGCAGCACGGGACAGGGGAACGGAGAGACCCAGTACTTC CASSTGQGNGETQYF
TRBJ1-2 NA few TRBV20-1 TGCAGTGCTAGAGATTACTCAGGGGCGCTTAACTATGGCTACACCTTC CSARDYSGALNYGYTF
TRBJ2-3 TRBD1 NA TRBV18 TGTGCCAGCTCACCCGGACAGGGGGCTGGCACAGATACGCAGTATTTT CASSPGQGAGTDTQYF
TRBJ1-1 NA NA TRBV6-1 TGTGCCAGCACTCGACAACAGGGTGCGGGCACTGAAGCTTTCTTT CASTRQQGAGTEAFF
TRBJ1-6 NA NA TRBV30 TGTGCCTGGAGTACCAGGGAGGGAAGACCCCTCCACTTT CAWSTREGRPLHF
TRBJ2-4 TRBD2 few TRBV15 TGTGCCACCAGCAGTGGGAGCTTTGTAGCGGGGAAGGACATTCAGTACTTC CATSSGSFVAGKDIQYF
TRBJ2-4 NA few TRBV6-2/TRBV6-3 TGTGCCAGCAGTTACGGCCAGCAAAACATTCAGTACTTC CASSYGQQNIQYF
TRBJ1-2 NA NA TRBV27 TGTGCCAGCAGTGACCGGAGCGACTATGGCTACACCTTC CASSDRSDYGYTF
TRBJ2-3 NA many TRBV27 TGTGCCAGCAGTTTATCGATATACCGACTAGGTGGAGATACGCAGTATTTT CASSLSIYRLGGDTQYF
TRBJ2-7 NA few TRBV20-1 TGCAGTGCTAGACGCGCCGGCTACGAGCAGTACTTC CSARRAGYEQYF
TRBJ2-2 NA NA TRBV4-2 TGTGCCAGCAGCCAAGCCAGTAGAACGAACACCGGGGAGCTGTTTTTT CASSQASRTNTGELFF
TRBJ2-1 TRBD1 NA TRBV29-1 TGCAGCGTTGCAGAGACAGGGGACCACAATGAGCAGTTCTTC CSVAETGDHNEQFF
TRBJ2-5 TRBD2 many TRBV24-1 TGTGCCACCAGTGATATAAGATCCGGGACTAGCGGACGAGACCCCGAGACCCAGTACTTC CATSDIRSGTSGRDPETQYF
TRBJ2-7 TRBD2 many TRBV5-1 TGCGCCAGCAGCTTAAGGACTAGCGGGAGCGAGTCCTACGAGCAGTACTTC CASSLRTSGSESYEQYF
TRBJ2-2 TRBD2 many TRBV28 TGTGCCAGCAGTTTCTCTAGCGGGAAACCGAACACCGGGGAGCTGTTTTTT CASSFSSGKPNTGELFF
TRBJ1-2 NA many TRBV12-3/TRBV12-4 TGTGCCAGCAGTTTAGGAAGCAGTCTAAGCTATGGCTACACCTTC CASSLGSSLSYGYTF
TRBJ1-6 NA NA TRBV4-1 TGCGCCAGCAGCATCCAACAGGATTCTTCATCACCCCTCCACTTT CASSIQQDSSSPLHF
TRBJ2-1 NA NA TRBV9 TGTGCCAGCAGCGTATACTATAATAGCGATGAGCAGTTCTTC CASSVYYNSDEQFF
TRBJ2-3 NA many TRBV15 TGTGCCACCAGAGCACCGGGAGTGGGATTGGATACGCAGTATTTT CATRAPGVGLDTQYF
TRBJ2-7 NA many TRBV12-3/TRBV12-4 TGTGCCAGCAGTTTTCAAGTGGGAAGCGACGAGCAGTACTTC CASSFQVGSDEQYF
TRBJ1-2 NA few TRBV9 TGTGCCAGCAGCGCCGCGGGGGGGAACTATGGCTACACCTTC CASSAAGGNYGYTF
TRBJ2-7 TRBD2 NA TRBV19 TGTGCCAGTAGTACAGCGGGATTCACCTACGAGCAGTACTTC CASSTAGFTYEQYF
TRBJ1-2 TRBD1 once TRBV19 TGTGCCAGTAGTACTGGACAGGGGATCCTTATCACCTATGGCTACACCTTC CASSTGQGILITYGYTF
TRBJ2-7 NA many TRBV28 TGTGCCAGCAGCGGGACACGGGGTCCCAGCTCCTACGAGCAGTACTTC CASSGTRGPSSYEQYF
TRBJ2-2 NA NA TRBV6-1 TGTGCCAGCAGTGAAGCGCCCAGGGGCACCGGGGAGCTGTTTTTT CASSEAPRGTGELFF
TRBJ2-7 NA many TRBV5-1 TGCGCCAGCAGCTTGGAAGGGGGGTTGGGAGAGCAGTACTTC CASSLEGGLGEQYF
TRBJ1-4 TRBD1 many TRBV28 TGTGCCAGCAGTTCCCCCTGGACAGGGAGGGAGTTCCGAAAACTGTTTTTT CASSSPWTGREFRKLFF
TRBJ2-7 NA many TRBV19 TGTGCCAGTAGATCACAACTCTCCTACGAGCAGTACTTC CASRSQLSYEQYF
TRBJ2-7 NA many TRBV7-9 TGTGCCAGCAGCCCCTGGGACGGAGACTACGAGCAGTACTTC CASSPWDGDYEQYF
TRBJ2-3 NA many TRBV27 TGTGCCAGCAGTTTCGGACCGGGCGATACGCAGTATTTT CASSFGPGDTQYF
TRBJ2-2 NA many TRBV28 TGTGCCAGCAGTTTAGAGGGACTCAACACCGGGGAGCTGTTTTTT CASSLEGLNTGELFF
TRBJ1-4 NA NA TRBV7-9 TGTGCCAGCAGCTTGATTGGGAACGATGAAAAACTGTTTTTT CASSLIGNDEKLFF
TRBJ2-1 NA NA TRBV3-1 TGTGCCAGCAGCCGTGGGCCGGGAGCAACGGCCAATGAGCAGTTCTTC CASSRGPGATANEQFF
TRBJ1-2 NA NA TRBV15 TGTGCCACCAGCAGAGGGACGGGCTATGGCTACACCTTC CATSRGTGYGYTF
TRBJ1-2 NA NA TRBV12-5 TGTGCTAGTGGCCCTAGTGGGGTCCCCCATGGCTACACCTTC CASGPSGVPHGYTF
TRBJ2-1 NA many TRBV27 TGTGCCAGCAGTTTATCCGGTCATGAGCAGTTCTTC CASSLSGHEQFF
TRBJ1-5 NA NA TRBV20-1 TGCAGTGCGGTTGGCGGGCCGTTCTCCAATCAGCCCCAGCATTTT CSAVGGPFSNQPQHF
TRBJ1-1 NA NA TRBV20-1 TGCAGTGGTTTTTTCCGGGAGGGCACTGAAGCTTTCTTT CSGFFREGTEAFF
TRBJ2-4 TRBD1 few TRBV19 TGTGCCAGTAGTCCCTCGGGACAGGGAGGCAAAAACATTCAGTACTTC CASSPSGQGGKNIQYF
TRBJ2-7 NA many TRBV12-3/TRBV12-4 TGTGCCAGCAGTCGCGGGGACTACGAGCAGTACTTC CASSRGDYEQYF
TRBJ1-1 NA few TRBV29-1 TGCAGCGTTGACAGGAACACTGAAGCTTTCTTT CSVDRNTEAFF
TRBJ1-1 NA many TRBV27 TGTGCCAGCAGTTTATCCTGGTGGCGGAATGAAGCTTTCTTT CASSLSWWRNEAFF
TRBJ2-1 NA once TRBV7-9 TGTGCCAGCAGCTTAAACCGGGGTCTAGTCAATGAGCAGTTCTTC CASSLNRGLVNEQFF